This T cell receptor beta chain emerged from a study of cytomegalovirus exposure and HLA in healthy donors. A few counts support this clone. Antigen unknown. Primers: 60 Vbeta forward and 13 Jbeta reverse. The data were produced by immunoSEQ multiplex PCR, yet TCRdb's version contains in-frame clones alone and is incomplete. The sample has approximately 160,000 clones; 77% are singletons. CDR1 is MNHNS and CDR2 is SASEGT in the germline V gene. CDR3 length equals 15 residues. Trimming at V came to 6 bases and at J to 1 base, leaving 4 bases not matched to a gene. Findings and caveats of the study: Per a later analysis, 15,000 to 20,000 TCR beta sequences showed association with HLA alleles at 0.05 false discovery rate. Beyond CMV serostatus, there was no information to go on about immune exposure. A missense variant in DCLRE1C was later tied to TCR beta V- and J-gene trimming.

This clonotype originated in a male donor in good health and CMV-seropositive. This chain connects TRBV6-1 to TRBJ1-5, with 9 bases fitting TRBD1. The material sequenced was PBMCs. The CDR3 DNA is TGTGCCAGCAGGGGACAGGGTATAAGCAATCAGCCCCAGCATTTT. Protein: CASRGQGISNQPQHF.